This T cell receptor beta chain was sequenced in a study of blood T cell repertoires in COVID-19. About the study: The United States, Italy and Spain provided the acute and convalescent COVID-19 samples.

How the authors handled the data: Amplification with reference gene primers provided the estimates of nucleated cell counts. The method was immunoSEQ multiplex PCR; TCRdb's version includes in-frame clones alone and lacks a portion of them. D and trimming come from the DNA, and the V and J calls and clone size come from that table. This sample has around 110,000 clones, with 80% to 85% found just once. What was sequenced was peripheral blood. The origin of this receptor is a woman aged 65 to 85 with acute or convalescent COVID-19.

The CDR3 DNA is TGTGCCAGTAGTCCCCAGGGACTAGCGGGTCTTCGGGATACGCAGTATTTT. Translation gives CASSPQGLAGLRDTQYF. The rearrangement links TRBV19 to TRBJ2-3; TRBD2 matches at 12 bases. V trimming: 5 bases; J trimming: 6 bases; junction bases outside the gene matches: 12. Germline loops: CDR1 LNHDA, CDR2 SQIVND (reference sequence). The CDR3 is 17 residues long. Supplemented by reference TRBV19 and TRBJ2-3, the full variable domain reads DGGITQSPKYLFRKEGQNVTLSCEQNLNHDAMYWYRQDPGQGLRLIYYSQIVNDFQKGDIAEGYSVSREKKESFPLTVTSAQKNPTAFYLCASSPQGLAGLRDTQYFGPGTRLTVL.